These 4 T cell receptor beta chains originate from one sample sequenced in a study of blood T cells in healthy people across ages. PCR was performed a second time for about 6 to 11 cycles using a sample-barcoded 5' primer and a J-beta primer mix. One entry per CDR3 protein results from TCRdb running MiXCR on the 5' RACE reads. This table holds over 1,300,000 distinct CDR3 sequences, around 59% found once. Material: blood. These receptors originate from a man aged 18-30 years in good health.

The chain uses TRBV6-2 or TRBV6-3 and TRBJ2-7; TRBD2 might be the D (5 bases). The V end lost 2 bases, the J end lost 0 bases, and 14 bases lay between the germline ends. The germline V gene has CDR1 MNHEY and CDR2 SVGEGT. This CDR3 is 16 amino acids long. In nucleotides, the CDR3 is TGTGCCAGCAGTTACGGGCCAGCCACTAGCTCCTACGAGCAGTACTTC. The encoded protein is CASSYGPATSSYEQYF.

The J gene is TRBJ2-5, the V gene TRBV5-4, with 14 bases lining up with TRBD2. The ends lost 4 bases at V and 5 bases at J; junction bases unmatched: 7. CDR3 length: 16 residues. Germline values: CDR1 SGHNT, CDR2 YYREEE (reference sequence). The CDR3 loop reads CASSPGLAGERETQYF. The CDR3 nucleotides read TGTGCCAGCAGCCCGGGACTAGCGGGAGAGAGGGAGACCCAGTACTTC. The full variable domain, in which reference TRBV5-4 and TRBJ2-5 provide the parts outside the CDR3, is ETGVTQSPTHLIKTRGQQVTLRCSSQSGHNTVSWYQQALGQGPQFIFQYYREEENGRGNFPPRFSGLQFPNYSSELNVNALELDDSALYLCASSPGLAGERETQYFGPGTRLLVL.

V and J are TRBV4-3 and TRBJ1-2; D may be TRBD1 (5 bases). The CDR3 is 16 residues long. Trimming took 0 bases from V and 0 from J, leaving 11 bases between them. From germline, CDR1 is LGHNA and CDR2 YSLEER. CDR3 amino acids: CASSQDEGLSNYGYTF. CDR3 bases: TGCGCCAGCAGCCAAGATGAGGGGTTGTCTAACTATGGCTACACCTTC.

The V and J genes are TRBV7-9 and TRBJ1-5; 8 bases are shared with TRBD1. Trimming at V came to 5 bases and at J to 5 bases, leaving 8 bases not matched to a gene. The CDR3 is made up of 15 amino acids. Germline V lookup: CDR1 SEHNR, CDR2 FQNEAQ (reference sequence). As DNA, the CDR3 is TGTGCCAGCAGCGTGGACGGGACAGGTGATCAGCCCCAGCATTTT. It yields the protein CASSVDGTGDQPQHF.